This T cell receptor (beta chain) was observed in a study of T cell responses to AZD1222 COVID-19 vaccine. The CDR3 runs 16 residues. V lost 0 bases to trimming and J lost 8 bases, with 16 bases between them. Germline lookup yields CDR1 LGHNA and CDR2 YSLEER. As concerns this clone: The antigen remains undetermined.

Study conclusions and caveats: No repertoire was sampled before or during the peak T cell response, only after it. Two AZD1222 doses significantly raised spike-specific TCR breadth and depth over controls.

The data were produced by immunoSEQ multiplex PCR, yet TCRdb's version contains in-frame clones alone and is incomplete. Here the sample spans about 93,000 clones, around 87% being singletons. The source material was peripheral blood, sampled 28 days after the second AZD1222 dose. The receptor was derived from an adult who received the AZD1222 COVID-19 vaccine. The chain is built from TRBV4-3 and TRBJ1-4, with D perhaps TRBD1 (5 bases). The CDR3 region is CASSQDLAPGVEKLFF. DNA of the CDR3: TGCGCCAGCAGCCAAGATCTGGCCCCGGGGGTCGAAAAACTGTTTTTT.